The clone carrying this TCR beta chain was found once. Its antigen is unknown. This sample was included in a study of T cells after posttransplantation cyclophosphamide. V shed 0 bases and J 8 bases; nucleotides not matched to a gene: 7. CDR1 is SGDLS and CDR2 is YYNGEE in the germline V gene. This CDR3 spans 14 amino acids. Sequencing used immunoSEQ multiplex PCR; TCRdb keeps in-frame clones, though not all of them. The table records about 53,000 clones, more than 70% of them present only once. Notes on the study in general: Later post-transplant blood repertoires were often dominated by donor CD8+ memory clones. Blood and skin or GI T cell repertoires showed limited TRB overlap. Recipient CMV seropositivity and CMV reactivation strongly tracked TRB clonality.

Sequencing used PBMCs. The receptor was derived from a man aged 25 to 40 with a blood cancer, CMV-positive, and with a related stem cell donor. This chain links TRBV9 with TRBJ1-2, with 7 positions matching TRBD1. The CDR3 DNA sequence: TGTGCCAGCAGCGTAGGACAGGGTAGGAGCGGCTACACCTTC. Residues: CASSVGQGRSGYTF.